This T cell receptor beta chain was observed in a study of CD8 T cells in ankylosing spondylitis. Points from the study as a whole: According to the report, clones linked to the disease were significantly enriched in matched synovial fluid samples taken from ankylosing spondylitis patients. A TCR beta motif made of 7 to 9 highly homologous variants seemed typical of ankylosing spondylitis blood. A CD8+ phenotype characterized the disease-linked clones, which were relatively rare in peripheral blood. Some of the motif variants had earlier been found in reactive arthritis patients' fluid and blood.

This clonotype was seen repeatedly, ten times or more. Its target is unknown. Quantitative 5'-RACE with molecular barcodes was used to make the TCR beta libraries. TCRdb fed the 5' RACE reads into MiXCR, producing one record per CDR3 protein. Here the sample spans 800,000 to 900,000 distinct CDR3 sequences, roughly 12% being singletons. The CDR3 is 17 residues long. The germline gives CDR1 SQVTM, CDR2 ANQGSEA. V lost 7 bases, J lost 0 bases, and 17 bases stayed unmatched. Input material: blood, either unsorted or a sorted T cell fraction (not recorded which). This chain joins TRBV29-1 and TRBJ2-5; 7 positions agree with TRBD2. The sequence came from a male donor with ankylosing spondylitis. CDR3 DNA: TGCAGCGCCCAAGTCTTAGGGTCGCGGGAGTACCAAGAGACCCAGTACTTC. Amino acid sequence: CSAQVLGSREYQETQYF.